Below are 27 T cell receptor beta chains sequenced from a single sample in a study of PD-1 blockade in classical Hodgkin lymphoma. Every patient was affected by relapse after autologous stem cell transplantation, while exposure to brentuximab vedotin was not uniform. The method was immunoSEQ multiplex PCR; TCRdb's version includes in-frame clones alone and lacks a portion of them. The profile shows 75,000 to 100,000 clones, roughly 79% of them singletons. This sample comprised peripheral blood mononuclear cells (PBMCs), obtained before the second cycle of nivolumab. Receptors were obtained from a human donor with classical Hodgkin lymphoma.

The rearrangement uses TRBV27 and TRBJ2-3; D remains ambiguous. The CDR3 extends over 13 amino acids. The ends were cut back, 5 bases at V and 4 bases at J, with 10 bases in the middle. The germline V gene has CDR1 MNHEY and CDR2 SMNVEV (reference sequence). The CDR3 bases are TGTGCCAGCAGTCCGGACCTCGCAGATACGCAGTATTTT. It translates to CASSPDLADTQYF.

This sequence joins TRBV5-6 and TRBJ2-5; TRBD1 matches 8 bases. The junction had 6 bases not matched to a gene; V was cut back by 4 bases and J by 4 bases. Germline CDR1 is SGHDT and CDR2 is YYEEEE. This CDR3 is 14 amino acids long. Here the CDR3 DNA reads TGTGCCAGCAGCCTGACAGGGGTCCCAGAGACCCAGTACTTC. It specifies CASSLTGVPETQYF.

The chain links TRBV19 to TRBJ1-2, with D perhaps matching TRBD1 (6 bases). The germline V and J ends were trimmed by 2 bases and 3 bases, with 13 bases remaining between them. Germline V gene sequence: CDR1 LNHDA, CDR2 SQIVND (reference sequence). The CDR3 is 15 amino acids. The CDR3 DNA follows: TGTGCCAGTAGTATACGGCAGGGGCCCCACTATGGCTACACCTTC. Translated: CASSIRQGPHYGYTF. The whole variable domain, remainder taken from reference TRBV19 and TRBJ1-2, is DGGITQSPKYLFRKEGQNVTLSCEQNLNHDAMYWYRQDPGQGLRLIYYSQIVNDFQKGDIAEGYSVSREKKESFPLTVTSAQKNPTAFYLCASSIRQGPHYGYTFGSGTRLTVV.

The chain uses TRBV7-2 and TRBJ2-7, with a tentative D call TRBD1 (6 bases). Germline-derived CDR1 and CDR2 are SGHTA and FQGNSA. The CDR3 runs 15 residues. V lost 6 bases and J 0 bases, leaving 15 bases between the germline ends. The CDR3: CASRVFGTTSYEQYF. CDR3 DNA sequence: TGTGCCAGCAGGGTATTCGGGACAACCTCCTACGAGCAGTACTTC.

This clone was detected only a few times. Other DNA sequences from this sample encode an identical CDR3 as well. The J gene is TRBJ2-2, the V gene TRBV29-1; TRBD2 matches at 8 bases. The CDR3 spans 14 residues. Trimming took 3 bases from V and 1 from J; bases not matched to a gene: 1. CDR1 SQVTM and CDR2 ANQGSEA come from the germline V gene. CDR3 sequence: CSVDTSGNTGELFF. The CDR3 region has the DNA TGCAGCGTTGACACTAGCGGGAACACCGGGGAGCTGTTTTTT.

The CDR3, as DNA: TGTGCCAGCAGCTTAGATTGGATAGCAACCGGGGAGCTGTTTTTT. Its protein product is CASSLDWIATGELFF. The chain couples TRBV7-2 to TRBJ2-2; D is undetermined. The V gene's germline CDR1 is SGHTA and CDR2 FQGNSA. Trimming pared 1 base from V and 5 bases from J, leaving 11 bases between. CDR3 length equals 15 residues.

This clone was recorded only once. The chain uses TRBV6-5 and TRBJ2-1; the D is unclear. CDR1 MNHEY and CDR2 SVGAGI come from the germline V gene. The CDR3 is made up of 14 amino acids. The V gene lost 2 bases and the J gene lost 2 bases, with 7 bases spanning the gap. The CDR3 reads CASSYRIAYNEQFF. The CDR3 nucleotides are TGTGCCAGCAGTTACCGGATAGCCTACAATGAGCAGTTCTTC.

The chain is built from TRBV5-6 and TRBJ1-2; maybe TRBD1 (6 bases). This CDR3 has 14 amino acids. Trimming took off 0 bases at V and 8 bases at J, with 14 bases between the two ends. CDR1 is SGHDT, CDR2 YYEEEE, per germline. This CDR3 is CASSLGQGQEGYTF. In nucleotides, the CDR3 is TGTGCCAGCAGCTTGGGGCAGGGGCAAGAGGGCTACACCTTC.

CDR3 amino acids: CASSPETGVYGYTF. The CDR3 nucleotides are TGTGCCAGCTCACCCGAGACAGGGGTCTATGGCTACACCTTC. The rearrangement links TRBV18 to TRBJ1-2; TRBD1 aligns across 8 bases. V lost 3 bases to trimming and J lost 4 bases; unmatched junction nucleotides: 4. This CDR3 region has 14 residues. Per germline, CDR1 KGHSH and CDR2 LQKENI.

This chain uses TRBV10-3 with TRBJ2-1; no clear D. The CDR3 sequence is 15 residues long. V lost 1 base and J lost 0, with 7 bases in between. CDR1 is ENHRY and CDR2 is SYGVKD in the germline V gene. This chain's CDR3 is CAISELVSSYNEQFF. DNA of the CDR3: TGTGCCATCAGTGAGTTGGTAAGCTCCTACAATGAGCAGTTCTTC.

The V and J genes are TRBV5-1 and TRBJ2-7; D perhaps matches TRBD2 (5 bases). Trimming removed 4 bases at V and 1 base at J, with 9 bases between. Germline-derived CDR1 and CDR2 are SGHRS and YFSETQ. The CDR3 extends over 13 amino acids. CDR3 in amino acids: CASSRTASYEQYF. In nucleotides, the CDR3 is TGCGCCAGCAGCCGGACTGCTTCCTACGAGCAGTACTTC.

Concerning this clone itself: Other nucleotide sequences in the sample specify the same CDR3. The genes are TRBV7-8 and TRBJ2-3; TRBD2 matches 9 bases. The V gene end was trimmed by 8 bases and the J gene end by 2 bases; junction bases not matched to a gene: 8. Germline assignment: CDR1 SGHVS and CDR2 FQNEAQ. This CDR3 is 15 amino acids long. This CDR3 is CASFGGRGFTDTQYF. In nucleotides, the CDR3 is TGTGCCAGCTTCGGCGGGAGGGGATTCACAGATACGCAGTATTTT.

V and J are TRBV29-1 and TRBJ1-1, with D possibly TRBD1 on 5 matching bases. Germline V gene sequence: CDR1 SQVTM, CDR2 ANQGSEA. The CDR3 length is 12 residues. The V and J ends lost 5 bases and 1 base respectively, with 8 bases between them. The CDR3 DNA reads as TGCAGCGTTCATCAGGGGAACACTGAAGCTTTCTTT. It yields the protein CSVHQGNTEAFF.

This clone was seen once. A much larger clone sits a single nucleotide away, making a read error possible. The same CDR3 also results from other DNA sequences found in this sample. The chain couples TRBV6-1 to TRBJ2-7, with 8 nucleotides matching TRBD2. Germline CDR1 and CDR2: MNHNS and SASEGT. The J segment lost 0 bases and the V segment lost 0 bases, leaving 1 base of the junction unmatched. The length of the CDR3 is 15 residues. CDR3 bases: TGTGCCAGCAGTGAAGCGCTAGCGGGCTCCTACGAGCAGTACTTC. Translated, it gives CASSEALAGSYEQYF.

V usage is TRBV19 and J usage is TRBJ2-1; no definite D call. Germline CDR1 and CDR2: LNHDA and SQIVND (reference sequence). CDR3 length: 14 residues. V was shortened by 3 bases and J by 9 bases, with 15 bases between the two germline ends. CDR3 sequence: CASSMDGIVTEQFF. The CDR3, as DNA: TGTGCCAGTAGTATGGACGGTATTGTCACTGAGCAGTTCTTC.

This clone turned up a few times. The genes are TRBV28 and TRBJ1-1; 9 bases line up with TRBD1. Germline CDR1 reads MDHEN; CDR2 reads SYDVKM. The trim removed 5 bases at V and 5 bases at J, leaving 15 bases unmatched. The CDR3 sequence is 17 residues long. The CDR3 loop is CASSDGFLDRGGTEAFF. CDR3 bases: TGTGCCAGCAGTGACGGGTTTCTGGACAGGGGAGGGACTGAAGCTTTCTTT. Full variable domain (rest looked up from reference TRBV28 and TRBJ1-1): DVKVTQSSRYLVKRTGEKVFLECVQDMDHENMFWYRQDPGLGLRLIYFSYDVKMKEKGDIPEGYSVSREKKERFSLILESASTNQTSMYLCASSDGFLDRGGTEAFFGQGTRLTVV.

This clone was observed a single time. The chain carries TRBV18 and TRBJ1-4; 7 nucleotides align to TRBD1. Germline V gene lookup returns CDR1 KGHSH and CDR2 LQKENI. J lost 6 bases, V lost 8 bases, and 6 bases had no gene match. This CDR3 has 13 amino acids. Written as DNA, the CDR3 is TGTGCCAGCGTAGGGGACAGACATGAAAAACTGTTTTTT. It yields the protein CASVGDRHEKLFF.

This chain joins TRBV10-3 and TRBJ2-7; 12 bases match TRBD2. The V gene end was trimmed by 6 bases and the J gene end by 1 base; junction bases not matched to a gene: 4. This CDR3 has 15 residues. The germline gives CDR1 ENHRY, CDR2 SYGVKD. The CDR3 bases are TGTGCCATCAGCGCGGGACTAGCGGGTTCCTACGAGCAGTACTTC. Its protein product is CAISAGLAGSYEQYF.

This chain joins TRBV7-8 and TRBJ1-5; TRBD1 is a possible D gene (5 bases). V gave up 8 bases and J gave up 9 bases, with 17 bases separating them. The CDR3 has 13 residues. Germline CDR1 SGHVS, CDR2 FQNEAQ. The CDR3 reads CASGHSLQGPQHF. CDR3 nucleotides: TGTGCCAGCGGACATTCGCTTCAAGGGCCCCAGCATTTT.

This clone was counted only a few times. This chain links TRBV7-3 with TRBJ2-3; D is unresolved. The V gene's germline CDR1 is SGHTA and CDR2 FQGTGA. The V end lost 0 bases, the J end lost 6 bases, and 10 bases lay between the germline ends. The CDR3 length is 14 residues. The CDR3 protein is CASSLTLASDTQYF. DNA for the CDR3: TGTGCCAGCAGCTTAACGTTAGCTTCGGATACGCAGTATTTT.

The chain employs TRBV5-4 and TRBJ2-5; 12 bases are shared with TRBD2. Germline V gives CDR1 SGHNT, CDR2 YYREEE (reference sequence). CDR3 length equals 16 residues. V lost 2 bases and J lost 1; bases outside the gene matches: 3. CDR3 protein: CASSFASGRGQETQYF. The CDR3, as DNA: TGTGCCAGCAGCTTCGCTAGCGGGAGGGGCCAAGAGACCCAGTACTTC.

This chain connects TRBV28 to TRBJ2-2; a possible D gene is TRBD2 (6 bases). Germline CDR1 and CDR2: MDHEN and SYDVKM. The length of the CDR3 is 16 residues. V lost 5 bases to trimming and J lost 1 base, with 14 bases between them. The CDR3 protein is CASSGRRRMNTGELFF. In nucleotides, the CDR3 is TGTGCCAGCAGTGGGAGGAGACGGATGAACACCGGGGAGCTGTTTTTT.

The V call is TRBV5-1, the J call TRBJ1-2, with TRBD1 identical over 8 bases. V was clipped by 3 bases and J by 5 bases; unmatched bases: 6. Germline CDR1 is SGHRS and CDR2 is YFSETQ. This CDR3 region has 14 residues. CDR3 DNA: TGCGCCAGCAGCTCCGGACAGGGAGGGTATGGCTACACCTTC. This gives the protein CASSSGQGGYGYTF.

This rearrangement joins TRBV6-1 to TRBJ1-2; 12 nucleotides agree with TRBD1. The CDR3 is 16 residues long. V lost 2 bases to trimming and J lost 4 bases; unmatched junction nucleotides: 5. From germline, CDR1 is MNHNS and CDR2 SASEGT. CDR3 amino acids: CASSESPGQGAYGYTF. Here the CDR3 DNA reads TGTGCCAGCAGTGAATCACCGGGACAGGGGGCCTATGGCTACACCTTC.

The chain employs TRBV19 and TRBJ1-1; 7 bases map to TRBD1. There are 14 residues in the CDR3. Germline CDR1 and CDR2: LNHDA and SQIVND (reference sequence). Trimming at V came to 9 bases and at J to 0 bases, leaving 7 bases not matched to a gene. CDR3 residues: CASQTGPLNTEAFF. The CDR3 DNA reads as TGTGCCAGCCAGACAGGGCCGCTGAACACTGAAGCTTTCTTT.

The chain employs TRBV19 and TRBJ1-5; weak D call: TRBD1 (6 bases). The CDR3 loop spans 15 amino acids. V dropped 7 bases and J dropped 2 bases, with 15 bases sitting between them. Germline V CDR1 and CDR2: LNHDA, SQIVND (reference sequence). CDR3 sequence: CASNVQGFGNQPQHF. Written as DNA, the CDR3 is TGTGCCAGTAACGTACAGGGATTTGGCAATCAGCCCCAGCATTTT.

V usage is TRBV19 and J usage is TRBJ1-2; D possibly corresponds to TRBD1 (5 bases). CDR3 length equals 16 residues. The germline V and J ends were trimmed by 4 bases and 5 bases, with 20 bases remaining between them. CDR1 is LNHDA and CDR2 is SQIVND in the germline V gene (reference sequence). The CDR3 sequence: CASSKLEQALLYGYTF. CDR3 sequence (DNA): TGTGCCAGTAGTAAACTCGAACAGGCCCTTCTATATGGCTACACCTTC.